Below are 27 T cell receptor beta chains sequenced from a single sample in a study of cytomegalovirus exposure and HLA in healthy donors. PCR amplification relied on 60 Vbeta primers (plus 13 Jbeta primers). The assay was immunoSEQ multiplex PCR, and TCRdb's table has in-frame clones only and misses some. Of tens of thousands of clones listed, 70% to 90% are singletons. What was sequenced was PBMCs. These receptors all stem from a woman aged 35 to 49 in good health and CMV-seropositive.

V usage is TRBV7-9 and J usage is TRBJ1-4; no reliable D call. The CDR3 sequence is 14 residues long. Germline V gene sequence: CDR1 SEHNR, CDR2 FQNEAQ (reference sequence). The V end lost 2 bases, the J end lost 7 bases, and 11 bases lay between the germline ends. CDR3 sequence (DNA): TGTGCCAGCAGCTTACAAGGAGGGAGTGAAAAACTGTTTTTT. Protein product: CASSLQGGSEKLFF.

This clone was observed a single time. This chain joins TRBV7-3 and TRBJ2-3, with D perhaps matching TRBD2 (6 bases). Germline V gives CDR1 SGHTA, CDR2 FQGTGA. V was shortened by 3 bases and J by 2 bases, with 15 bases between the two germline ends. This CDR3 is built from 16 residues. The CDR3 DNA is TGTGCCAGCAGCTTGGGAGGAGGGATGATCACAGATACGCAGTATTTT. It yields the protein CASSLGGGMITDTQYF.

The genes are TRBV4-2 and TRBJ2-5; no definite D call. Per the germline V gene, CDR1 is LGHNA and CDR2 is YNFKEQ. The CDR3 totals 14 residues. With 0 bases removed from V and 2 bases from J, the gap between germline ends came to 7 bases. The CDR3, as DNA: TGTGCCAGCAGCCAAGACACAGTGCAAGAGACCCAGTACTTC. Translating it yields CASSQDTVQETQYF.

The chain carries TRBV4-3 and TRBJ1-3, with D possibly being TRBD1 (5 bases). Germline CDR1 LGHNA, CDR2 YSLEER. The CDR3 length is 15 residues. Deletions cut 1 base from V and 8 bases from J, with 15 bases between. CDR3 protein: CASSQGSGAGDTIYF. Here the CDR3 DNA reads TGCGCCAGCAGCCAAGGGTCCGGGGCGGGAGACACCATATATTTT.

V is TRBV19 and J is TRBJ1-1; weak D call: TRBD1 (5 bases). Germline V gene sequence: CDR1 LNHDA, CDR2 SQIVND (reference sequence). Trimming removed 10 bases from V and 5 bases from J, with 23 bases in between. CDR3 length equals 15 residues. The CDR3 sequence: CATTPWGTGATEAFF. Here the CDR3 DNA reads TGTGCCACCACCCCGTGGGGGACGGGAGCGACTGAAGCTTTCTTT.

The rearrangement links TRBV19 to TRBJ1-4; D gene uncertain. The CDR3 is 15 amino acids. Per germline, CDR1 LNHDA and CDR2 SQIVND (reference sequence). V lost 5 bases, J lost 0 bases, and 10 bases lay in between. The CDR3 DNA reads TGTGCCAGTAGTGTACGACAACCAACTAATGAAAAACTGTTTTTT. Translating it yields CASSVRQPTNEKLFF.

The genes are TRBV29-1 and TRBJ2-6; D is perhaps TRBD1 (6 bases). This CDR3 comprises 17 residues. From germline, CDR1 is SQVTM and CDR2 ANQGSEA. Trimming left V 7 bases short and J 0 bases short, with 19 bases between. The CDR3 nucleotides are TGCAGCGACTGGACAGAGCCCCTTTGCTCTGGGGCCAACGTCCTGACTTTC. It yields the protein CSDWTEPLCSGANVLTF. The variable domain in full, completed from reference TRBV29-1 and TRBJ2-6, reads SAVISQKPSRDICQRGTSLTIQCQVDSQVTMMFWYRQQPGQSLTLIATANQGSEATYESGFVIDKFPISRPNLTFSTLTVSNMSPEDSSIYLCSDWTEPLCSGANVLTFGAGSRLTVL.

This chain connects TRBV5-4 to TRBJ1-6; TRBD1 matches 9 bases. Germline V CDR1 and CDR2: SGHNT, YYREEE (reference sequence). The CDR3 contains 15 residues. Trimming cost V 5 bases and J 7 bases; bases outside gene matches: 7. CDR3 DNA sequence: TGTGCCAGCAGGTTACAGGGGGCTTGGAATTCACCCCTCCACTTT. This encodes CASRLQGAWNSPLHF.

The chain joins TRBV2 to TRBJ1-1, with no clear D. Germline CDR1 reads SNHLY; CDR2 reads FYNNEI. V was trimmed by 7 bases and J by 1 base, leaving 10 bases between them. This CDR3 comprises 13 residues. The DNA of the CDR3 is TGTGCCAGCAAACGCGGCGGGAACACTGAAGCTTTCTTT. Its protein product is CASKRGGNTEAFF.

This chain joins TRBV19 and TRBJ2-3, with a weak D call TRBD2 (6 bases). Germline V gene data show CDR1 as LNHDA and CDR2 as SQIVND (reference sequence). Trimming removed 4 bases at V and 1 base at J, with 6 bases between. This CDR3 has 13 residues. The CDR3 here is CASSRGGTDTQYF. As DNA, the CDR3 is TGTGCCAGTAGTAGGGGGGGCACAGATACGCAGTATTTT.

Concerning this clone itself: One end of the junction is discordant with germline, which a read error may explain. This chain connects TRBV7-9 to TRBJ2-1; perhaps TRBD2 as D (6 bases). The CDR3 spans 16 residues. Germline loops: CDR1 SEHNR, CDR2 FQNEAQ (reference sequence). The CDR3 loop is CSSSLAAGNRHNEQFF. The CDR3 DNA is TGTTCCAGCAGCTTAGCGGCGGGGAATAGGCACAATGAGCAGTTCTTC.

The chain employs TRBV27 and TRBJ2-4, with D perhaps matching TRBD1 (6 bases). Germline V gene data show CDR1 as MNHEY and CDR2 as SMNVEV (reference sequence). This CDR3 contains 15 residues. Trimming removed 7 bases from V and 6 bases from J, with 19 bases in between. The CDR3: CASTSRGDTVNIQYF. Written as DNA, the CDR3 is TGTGCCAGCACCTCCAGAGGGGACACAGTAAACATTCAGTACTTC.

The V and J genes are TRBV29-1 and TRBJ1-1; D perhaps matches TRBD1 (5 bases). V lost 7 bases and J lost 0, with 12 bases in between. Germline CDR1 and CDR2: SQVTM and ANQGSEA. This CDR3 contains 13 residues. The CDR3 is CSGSTELNTEAFF. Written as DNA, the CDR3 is TGCAGCGGCTCGACAGAGTTGAACACTGAAGCTTTCTTT. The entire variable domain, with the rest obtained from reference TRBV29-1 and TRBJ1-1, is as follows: SAVISQKPSRDICQRGTSLTIQCQVDSQVTMMFWYRQQPGQSLTLIATANQGSEATYESGFVIDKFPISRPNLTFSTLTVSNMSPEDSSIYLCSGSTELNTEAFFGQGTRLTVV.

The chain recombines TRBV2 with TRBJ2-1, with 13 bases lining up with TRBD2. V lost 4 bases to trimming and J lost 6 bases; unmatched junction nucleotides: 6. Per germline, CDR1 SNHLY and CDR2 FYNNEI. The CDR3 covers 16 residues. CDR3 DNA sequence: TGTGCCAGCAGTGCCCGGACTAGCGGGGGACCCAATGAGCAGTTCTTC. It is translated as CASSARTSGGPNEQFF.

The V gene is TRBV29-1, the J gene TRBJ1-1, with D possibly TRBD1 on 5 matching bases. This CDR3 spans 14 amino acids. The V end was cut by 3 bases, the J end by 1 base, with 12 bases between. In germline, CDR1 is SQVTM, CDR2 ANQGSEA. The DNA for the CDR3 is TGCAGCGTTGACGTCTTGGGGCAGAACACTGAAGCTTTCTTT. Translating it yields CSVDVLGQNTEAFF.

The CDR3 DNA reads as TGTGCCAGTTCCGCGTTTCGTGCCTACGAGCAGTACTTC. Encoded protein: CASSAFRAYEQYF. This chain links TRBV19 with TRBJ2-7; D uncertain. The CDR3 length is 13 residues. V was pared by 8 bases and J by 2 bases, with 13 bases between. Germline V CDR1 and CDR2: LNHDA, SQIVND (reference sequence).

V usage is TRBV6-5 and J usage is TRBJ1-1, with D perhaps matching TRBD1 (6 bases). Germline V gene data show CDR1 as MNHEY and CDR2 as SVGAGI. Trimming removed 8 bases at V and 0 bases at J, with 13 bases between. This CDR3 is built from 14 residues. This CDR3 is CASVPGHMNTEAFF. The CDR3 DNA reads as TGTGCCAGCGTACCGGGACACATGAACACTGAAGCTTTCTTT.

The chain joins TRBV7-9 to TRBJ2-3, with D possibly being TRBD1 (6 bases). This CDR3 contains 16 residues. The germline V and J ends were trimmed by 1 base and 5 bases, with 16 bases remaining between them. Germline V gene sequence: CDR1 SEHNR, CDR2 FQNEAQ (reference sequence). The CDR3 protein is CASSLGLNRVQDTQYF. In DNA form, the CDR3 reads TGTGCCAGCAGCTTAGGATTAAACAGGGTCCAAGATACGCAGTATTTT.

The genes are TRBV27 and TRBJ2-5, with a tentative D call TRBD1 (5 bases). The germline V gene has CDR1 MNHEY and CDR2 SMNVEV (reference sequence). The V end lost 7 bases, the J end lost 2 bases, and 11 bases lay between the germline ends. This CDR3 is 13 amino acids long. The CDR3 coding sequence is TGTGCCAGCAACACAGGATCACAAGAGACCCAGTACTTC. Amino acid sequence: CASNTGSQETQYF.

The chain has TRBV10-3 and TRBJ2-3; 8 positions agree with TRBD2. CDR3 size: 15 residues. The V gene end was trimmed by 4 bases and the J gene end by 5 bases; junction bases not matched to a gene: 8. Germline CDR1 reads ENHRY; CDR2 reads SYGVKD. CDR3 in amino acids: CAISVGGAVGDTQYF. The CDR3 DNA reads TGTGCCATCAGTGTCGGGGGGGCCGTGGGAGATACGCAGTATTTT.

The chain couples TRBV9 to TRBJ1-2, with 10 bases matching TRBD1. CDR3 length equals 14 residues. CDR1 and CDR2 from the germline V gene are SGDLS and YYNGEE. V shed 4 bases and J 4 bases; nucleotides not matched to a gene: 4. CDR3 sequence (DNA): TGTGCCAGCAGCCCCCGGACAGGGGGCTATGGCTACACCTTC. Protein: CASSPRTGGYGYTF.

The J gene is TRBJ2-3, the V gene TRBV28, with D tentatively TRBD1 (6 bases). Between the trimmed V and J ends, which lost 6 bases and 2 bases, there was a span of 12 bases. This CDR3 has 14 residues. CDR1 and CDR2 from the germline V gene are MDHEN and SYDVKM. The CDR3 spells CASRTRQVTDTQYF. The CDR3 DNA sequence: TGTGCCAGCAGAACCCGACAGGTCACAGATACGCAGTATTTT.

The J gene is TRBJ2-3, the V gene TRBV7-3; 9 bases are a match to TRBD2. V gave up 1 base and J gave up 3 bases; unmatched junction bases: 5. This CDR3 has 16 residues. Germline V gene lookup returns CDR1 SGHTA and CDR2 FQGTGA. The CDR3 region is CASSLRAGGYTDTQYF. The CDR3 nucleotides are TGTGCCAGCAGCTTAAGAGCGGGGGGATATACAGATACGCAGTATTTT.

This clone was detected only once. The CDR3 DNA is TGTGCCAGTAGTATGACGGGGGGGCTTGCCATTCAGTACTTC. As protein: CASSMTGGLAIQYF. This chain connects TRBV19 to TRBJ2-4; 8 bases are shared with TRBD2. The CDR3 is 14 amino acids. Germline V CDR1 and CDR2: LNHDA, SQIVND (reference sequence). J gave up 9 bases and V 3 bases, and 7 bases lay outside the gene matches. Combining the CDR3 with reference TRBV19 and TRBJ2-4 gives the whole variable domain DGGITQSPKYLFRKEGQNVTLSCEQNLNHDAMYWYRQDPGQGLRLIYYSQIVNDFQKGDIAEGYSVSREKKESFPLTVTSAQKNPTAFYLCASSMTGGLAIQYFGAGTRLSVL.

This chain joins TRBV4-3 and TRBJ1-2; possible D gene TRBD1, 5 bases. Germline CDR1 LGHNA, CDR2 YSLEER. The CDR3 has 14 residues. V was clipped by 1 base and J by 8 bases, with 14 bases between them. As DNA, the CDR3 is TGCGCCAGCAGCCAAGTGGGGCAGGGTGGCGGCTACACCTTC. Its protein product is CASSQVGQGGGYTF.

This CDR3 is CASSLDSSYEQYF. DNA of the CDR3: TGTGCCAGCAGTTTGGACAGTTCCTACGAGCAGTACTTC. This chain uses TRBV28 with TRBJ2-7; a possible D gene is TRBD1 (6 bases). The ends were cut back, 3 bases at V and 1 base at J, with 7 bases in the middle. Per the germline V gene, CDR1 is MDHEN and CDR2 is SYDVKM. The CDR3 spans 13 residues.

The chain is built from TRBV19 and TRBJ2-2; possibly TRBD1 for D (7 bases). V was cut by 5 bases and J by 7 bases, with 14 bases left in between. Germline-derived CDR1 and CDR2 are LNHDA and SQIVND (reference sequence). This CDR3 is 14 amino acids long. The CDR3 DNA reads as TGTGCCAGTAGTCAGGGGGGAACCAACGGGGAGCTGTTTTTT. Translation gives CASSQGGTNGELFF.